The T cell receptor beta chain described here comes from a study of HIV-infected children after antiretroviral therapy interruption. Unique molecular identifiers were included in an RNA-based 3' RACE TCR library. TCRdb re-analysed the 3' RACE reads in MiXCR, keeping a single row per CDR3 protein. The sample holds about 89,000 distinct CDR3 sequences, about 6.3% seen once. The CDR3 spans 14 residues. Germline V gene sequence: CDR1 MNHNS, CDR2 SASEGT. V gave up 7 bases and J gave up 2 bases; unmatched junction bases: 7. This clonotype was seen many times. The treatment: PENTA 11 planned treatment interruption arm or continuous ART arm.

Material: CD45RA+ CD4+ T cells from PBMCs, pooled from several time points, obtained from a donor given antiretroviral therapy, either interrupted or continuous. The subset is: naive CD4+ CD45RA+ CD45RO- T cells. The receptor comes from a pool of human donors with HIV. The rearrangement links TRBV6-1 to TRBJ2-5, with TRBD2 matching over 7 bases. The CDR3 DNA reads as TGTGCCAGCATGCGGGACTACTCACAAGAGACCCAGTACTTC. The encoded protein is CASMRDYSQETQYF.